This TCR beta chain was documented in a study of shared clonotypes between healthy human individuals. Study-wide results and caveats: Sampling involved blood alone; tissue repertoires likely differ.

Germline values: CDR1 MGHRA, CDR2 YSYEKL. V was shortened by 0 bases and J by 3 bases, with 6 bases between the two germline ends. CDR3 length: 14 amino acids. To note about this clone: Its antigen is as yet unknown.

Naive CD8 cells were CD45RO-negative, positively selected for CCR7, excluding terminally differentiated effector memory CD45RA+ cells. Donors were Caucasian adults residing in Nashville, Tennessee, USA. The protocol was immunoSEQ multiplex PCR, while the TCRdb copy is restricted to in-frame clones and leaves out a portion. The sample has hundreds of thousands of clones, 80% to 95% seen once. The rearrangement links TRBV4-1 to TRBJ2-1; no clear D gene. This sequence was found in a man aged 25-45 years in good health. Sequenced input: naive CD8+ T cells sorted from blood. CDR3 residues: CASSQETHYNEQFF. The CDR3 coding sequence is TGCGCCAGCAGCCAAGAAACTCACTACAATGAGCAGTTCTTC.